Below, 4 T cell receptor beta chains from the same sample are listed, as sequenced in a study of tumour-infiltrating T cells in Burkitt lymphoma. The table came from immunoSEQ multiplex PCR; TCRdb's copy has only in-frame clones and leaves some out. The repertoire holds about 2,900 clones, with approximately 15% as singletons. Sequencing was performed on tumor tissue. The receptor set was obtained from a human donor with Burkitt lymphoma.

The V call is TRBV7-2, the J call TRBJ2-3, with 7 nucleotides matching TRBD2. Unmatched junction bases numbered 8, after V lost 3 bases and J lost 8 bases. Germline CDR1 and CDR2: SGHTA and FQGNSA. CDR3 length equals 14 residues. DNA of the CDR3: TGTGCCAGCAGCTTTGGACTAGTCGGTCGTACGCAGTATTTT. This encodes CASSFGLVGRTQYF.

This clone was counted only a few times. The chain recombines TRBV5-1 with TRBJ2-6; D perhaps matches TRBD2 (7 bases). The germline V gene encodes CDR1 SGHRS and CDR2 YFSETQ. Trimming took off 7 bases at V and 4 bases at J, with 12 bases between the two ends. The CDR3 covers 14 residues. CDR3 in amino acids: CASAGGLGANVLTF. The DNA for the CDR3 is TGCGCCAGCGCCGGGGGGCTCGGGGCCAACGTCCTGACTTTC.

The chain joins TRBV28 to TRBJ1-1; a weak D match, TRBD1 (6 bases). The V and J ends lost 6 bases and 3 bases respectively, with 11 bases between them. CDR3 length equals 13 residues. CDR1 and CDR2 from the germline V gene are MDHEN and SYDVKM. DNA of the CDR3: TGTGCCAGCAGCTCTGGGGGCCACACTGAAGCTTTCTTT. Translation: CASSSGGHTEAFF.

This clone occurred a few times. This rearrangement joins TRBV4-2 to TRBJ2-2; TRBD2 agrees at 14 bases. Germline V CDR1 and CDR2: LGHNA, YNFKEQ. The CDR3 runs 17 residues. With 3 bases clipped from V and 5 bases from J, the junction kept 5 bases outside the gene matches. For the CDR3, the DNA is TGTGCCAGCAGCCACCAAGGACTAGCGGGAGGTACCGGGGAGCTGTTTTTT. Translated: CASSHQGLAGGTGELFF.